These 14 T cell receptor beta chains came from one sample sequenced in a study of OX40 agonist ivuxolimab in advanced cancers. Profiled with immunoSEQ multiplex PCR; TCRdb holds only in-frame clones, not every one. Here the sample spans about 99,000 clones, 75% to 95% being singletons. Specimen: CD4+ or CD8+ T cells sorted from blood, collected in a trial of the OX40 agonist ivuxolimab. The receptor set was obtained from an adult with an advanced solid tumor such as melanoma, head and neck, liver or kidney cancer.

In nucleotides, the CDR3 is TGTGCCAGCAGCTCGCGTGAGGGTGGGGCTTTCTTT. Its translation: CASSSREGGAFF. This chain uses TRBV7-2 with TRBJ1-1; D call uncertain. CDR3 size: 12 residues. Trimming removed 4 bases from V and 11 bases from J, with 14 bases in between. Germline values: CDR1 SGHTA, CDR2 FQGNSA. The variable domain in full, completed from reference TRBV7-2 and TRBJ1-1, reads GAGVSQSPSNKVTEKGKDVELRCDPISGHTALYWYRQSLGQGLEFLIYFQGNSAPDKSGLPSDRFSAERTGGSVSTLTIQRTQQEDSAVYLCASSSREGGAFFGQGTRLTVV.

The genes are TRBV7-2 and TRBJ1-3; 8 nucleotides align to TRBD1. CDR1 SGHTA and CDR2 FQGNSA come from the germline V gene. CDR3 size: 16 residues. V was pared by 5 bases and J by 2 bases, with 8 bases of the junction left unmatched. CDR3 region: CASSTNTGGAGNTIYF. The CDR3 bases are TGTGCCAGCAGCACTAATACAGGGGGAGCTGGAAACACCATATATTTT.

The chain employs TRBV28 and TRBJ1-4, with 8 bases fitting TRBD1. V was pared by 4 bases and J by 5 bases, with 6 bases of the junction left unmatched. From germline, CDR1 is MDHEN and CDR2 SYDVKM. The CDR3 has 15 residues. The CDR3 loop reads CASSSRTGSNEKLFF. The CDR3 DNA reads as TGTGCCAGCAGTTCAAGGACAGGGTCGAATGAAAAACTGTTTTTT. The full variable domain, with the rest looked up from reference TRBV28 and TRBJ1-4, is DVKVTQSSRYLVKRTGEKVFLECVQDMDHENMFWYRQDPGLGLRLIYFSYDVKMKEKGDIPEGYSVSREKKERFSLILESASTNQTSMYLCASSSRTGSNEKLFFGSGTQLSVL.

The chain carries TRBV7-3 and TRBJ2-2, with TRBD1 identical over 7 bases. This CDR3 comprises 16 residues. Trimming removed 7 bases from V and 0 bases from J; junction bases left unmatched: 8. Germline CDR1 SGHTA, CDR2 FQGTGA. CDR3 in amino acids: CASTEVGGANTGELFF. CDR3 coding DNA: TGTGCCAGCACCGAAGTAGGGGGCGCGAACACCGGGGAGCTGTTTTTT.

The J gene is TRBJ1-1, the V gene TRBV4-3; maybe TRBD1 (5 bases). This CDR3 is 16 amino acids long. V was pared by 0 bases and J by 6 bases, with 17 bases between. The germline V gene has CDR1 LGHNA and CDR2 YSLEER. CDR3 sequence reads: CASSQESRAIGAEAFF. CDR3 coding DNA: TGCGCCAGCAGCCAAGAGTCCAGGGCGATTGGGGCTGAAGCTTTCTTT.

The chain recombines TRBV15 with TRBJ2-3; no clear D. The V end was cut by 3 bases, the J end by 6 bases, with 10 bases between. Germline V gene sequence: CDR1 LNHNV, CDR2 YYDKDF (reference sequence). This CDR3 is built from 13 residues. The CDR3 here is CATSRPSRDTQYF. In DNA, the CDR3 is TGTGCCACCAGCAGGCCTTCTAGGGATACGCAGTATTTT.

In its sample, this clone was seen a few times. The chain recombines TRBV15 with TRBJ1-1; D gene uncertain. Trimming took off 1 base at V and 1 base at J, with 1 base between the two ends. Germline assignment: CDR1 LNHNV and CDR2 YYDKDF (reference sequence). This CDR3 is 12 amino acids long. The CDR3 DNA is TGTGCCACCAGCAGAGGGAACACTGAAGCTTTCTTT. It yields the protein CATSRGNTEAFF.

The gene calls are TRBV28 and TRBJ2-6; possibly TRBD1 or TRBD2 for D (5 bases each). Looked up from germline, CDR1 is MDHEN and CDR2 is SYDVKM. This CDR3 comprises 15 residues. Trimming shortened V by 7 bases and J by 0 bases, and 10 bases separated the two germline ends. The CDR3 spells CASIRGGSGANVLTF. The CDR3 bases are TGTGCCAGCATCCGGGGCGGCTCTGGGGCCAACGTCCTGACTTTC.

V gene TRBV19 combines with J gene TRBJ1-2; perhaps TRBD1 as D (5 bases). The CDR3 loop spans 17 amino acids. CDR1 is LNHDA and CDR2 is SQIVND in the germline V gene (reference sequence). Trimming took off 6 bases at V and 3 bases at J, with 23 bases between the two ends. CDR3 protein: CASSSRGSRVEDYGYTF. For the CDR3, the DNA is TGTGCCAGTAGCTCCAGAGGTAGCAGGGTAGAGGACTATGGCTACACCTTC.

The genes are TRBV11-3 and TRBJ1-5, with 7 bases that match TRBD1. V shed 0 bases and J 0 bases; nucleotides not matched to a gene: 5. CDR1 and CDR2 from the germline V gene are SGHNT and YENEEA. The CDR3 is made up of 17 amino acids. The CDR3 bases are TGTGCCAGCAGCTTAGATCATAGGGGGCATAGCAATCAGCCCCAGCATTTT. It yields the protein CASSLDHRGHSNQPQHF. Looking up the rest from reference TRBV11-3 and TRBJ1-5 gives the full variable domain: EAGVVQSPRYKIIEKKQPVAFWCNPISGHNTLYWYLQNLGQGPELLIRYENEEAVDDSQLPKDRFSAERLKGVDSTLKIQPAELGDSAVYLCASSLDHRGHSNQPQHFGDGTRLSIL.

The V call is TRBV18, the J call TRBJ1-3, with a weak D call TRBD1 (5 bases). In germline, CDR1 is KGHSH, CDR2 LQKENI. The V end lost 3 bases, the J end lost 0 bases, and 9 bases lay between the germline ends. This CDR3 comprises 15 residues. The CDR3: CASSPIDSSGNTIYF. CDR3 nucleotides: TGTGCCAGCTCACCGATTGACAGCTCTGGAAACACCATATATTTT.

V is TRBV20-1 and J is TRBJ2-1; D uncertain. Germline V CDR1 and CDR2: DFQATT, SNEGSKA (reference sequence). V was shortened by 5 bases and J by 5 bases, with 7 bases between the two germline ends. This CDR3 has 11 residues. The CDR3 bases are TGCAGTGCTCGACGGAACAATGAGCAGTTCTTC. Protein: CSARRNNEQFF.

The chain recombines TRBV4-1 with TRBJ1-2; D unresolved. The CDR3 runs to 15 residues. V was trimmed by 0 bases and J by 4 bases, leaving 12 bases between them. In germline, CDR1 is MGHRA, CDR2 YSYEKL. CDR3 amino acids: CASSQEVTVFYGYTF. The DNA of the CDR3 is TGCGCCAGCAGCCAAGAGGTAACAGTATTCTATGGCTACACCTTC.

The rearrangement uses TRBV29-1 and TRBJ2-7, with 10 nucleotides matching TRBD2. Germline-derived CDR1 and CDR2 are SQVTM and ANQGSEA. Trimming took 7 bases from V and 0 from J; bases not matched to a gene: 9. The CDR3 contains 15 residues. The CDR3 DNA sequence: TGCAGCGAGGAGAGACTAGCGGGCAGCTCCTACGAGCAGTACTTC. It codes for CSEERLAGSSYEQYF.